This entry lists 28 T cell receptor beta chains sequenced from one sample in a study of blood T cell repertoires in COVID-19. The protocol was immunoSEQ multiplex PCR, while the TCRdb copy is restricted to in-frame clones and leaves out a portion. The data show roughly 150,000 clones, approximately 86% seen once. Input material: peripheral blood. These receptors were collected from a woman older than 75 with COVID-19, enrolled during active disease.

This chain joins TRBV5-4 and TRBJ2-5; 10 positions agree with TRBD1. The CDR3 has 16 residues. The junction had 10 bases not matched to a gene; V was cut back by 1 base and J by 7 bases. From germline, CDR1 is SGHNT and CDR2 YYREEE (reference sequence). The CDR3 DNA reads as TGTGCCAGCAGCTTGTCGACGACAGGGGGCTTTGCGACCCAGTACTTC. This encodes CASSLSTTGGFATQYF.

This chain uses TRBV6-5 with TRBJ1-1; the D gene is possibly TRBD1 (5 bases). The germline V and J ends were trimmed by 6 bases and 1 base, with 9 bases remaining between them. CDR3 length: 13 residues. Germline-derived CDR1 and CDR2 are MNHEY and SVGAGI. The CDR3 reads CASSSQENTEAFF. The CDR3 DNA sequence: TGTGCCAGCAGCTCACAGGAGAACACTGAAGCTTTCTTT.

The CDR3 region is CASSISQGMSSNQPQHF. For the CDR3, the DNA is TGTGCCAGTAGTATCTCACAGGGGATGAGTAGCAATCAGCCCCAGCATTTT. The chain uses TRBV19 and TRBJ1-5, with TRBD1 identical over 7 bases. In germline, CDR1 is LNHDA, CDR2 SQIVND (reference sequence). The CDR3 sequence is 17 residues long. Trimming removed 3 bases from V and 0 bases from J; junction bases left unmatched: 8. The full variable domain, in which reference TRBV19 and TRBJ1-5 provide the parts outside the CDR3, is DGGITQSPKYLFRKEGQNVTLSCEQNLNHDAMYWYRQDPGQGLRLIYYSQIVNDFQKGDIAEGYSVSREKKESFPLTVTSAQKNPTAFYLCASSISQGMSSNQPQHFGDGTRLSIL.

The chain employs TRBV6-6 and TRBJ2-2; 9 bases line up with TRBD2. This CDR3 has 13 amino acids. CDR1 is MNHNY and CDR2 is SVGAGI in the germline V gene (reference sequence). V was clipped by 5 bases and J by 8 bases; unmatched bases: 3. The CDR3 DNA is TGTGCCAGCAGTCCTAGCGGGATGGGGGAGCTGTTTTTT. This gives the protein CASSPSGMGELFF.

This chain uses TRBV6-5 with TRBJ1-2; D call uncertain. V was cut by 7 bases and J by 0 bases, with 12 bases left in between. The germline gives CDR1 MNHEY, CDR2 SVGAGI. The CDR3 totals 14 residues. This CDR3 is CASTRAVTNYGYTF. The CDR3 bases are TGTGCCAGCACTCGTGCGGTAACTAACTATGGCTACACCTTC.

This clone appeared a single time. The rearrangement links TRBV5-8 to TRBJ2-1, with D possibly matching TRBD1 (5 bases). Deletions cut 4 bases from V and 9 bases from J, with 14 bases between. The CDR3 spans 13 residues. Germline V gene sequence: CDR1 SGHTS, CDR2 YDEGEE. This CDR3 is CASSLRVRAEQFF. The CDR3 nucleotides are TGTGCCAGCAGCCTAAGGGTCAGGGCTGAGCAGTTCTTC.

The chain recombines TRBV4-2 with TRBJ1-3, with D tentatively TRBD1 (6 bases). Trimming took 7 bases from V and 0 from J, leaving 16 bases between them. The CDR3 is made up of 16 amino acids. The V gene's germline CDR1 is LGHNA and CDR2 YNFKEQ. The CDR3 DNA follows: TGTGCCAGCACCCACCCGGGGGGCATCTCTGGAAACACCATATATTTT. Translated: CASTHPGGISGNTIYF.

This clone came up a few times. The genes are TRBV5-4 and TRBJ2-2; D perhaps matches TRBD1 (5 bases). CDR1 is SGHNT, CDR2 YYREEE, per germline (reference sequence). This CDR3 region has 13 residues. V lost 2 bases and J lost 3, with 5 bases in between. The CDR3 DNA reads TGTGCCAGCAGCTTACAGGACACCGGGGAGCTGTTTTTT. The encoded protein is CASSLQDTGELFF.

The rearrangement links TRBV3-1 (or the pseudogene TRBV3-2) to TRBJ2-3, with TRBD2 matching 7 bases. CDR3 size: 16 residues. V lost 5 bases and J lost 4; bases outside the gene matches: 12. Germline CDR1 is LGHDT and CDR2 is YNNKEL (reference sequence). CDR3 DNA sequence: TGTGCCAGCAGCGCTACTAGCGTGGCTCATGCAGATACGCAGTATTTT. Translated: CASSATSVAHADTQYF.

The table lists this clone with a few counts. CDR3 DNA sequence: TGCGCCAGCAGCTTGGACAGGTACGAGCAGTACTTC. This gives the protein CASSLDRYEQYF. This chain links TRBV5-1 with TRBJ2-7; D may be TRBD1 (5 bases). Trimming took 0 bases from V and 4 from J, leaving 5 bases between them. CDR1 SGHRS and CDR2 YFSETQ come from the germline V gene. This CDR3 region has 12 residues.

The chain recombines TRBV5-4 with TRBJ2-1; 15 bases are shared with TRBD2. The CDR3 has 15 amino acids. Losses at the gene ends were 4 bases for V and 8 bases for J; bases not matched to a gene: 4. Germline V gene sequence: CDR1 SGHNT, CDR2 YYREEE (reference sequence). The CDR3 spells CASSHGLAGGDEQFF. The CDR3 DNA follows: TGTGCCAGCAGCCACGGACTAGCGGGAGGGGATGAGCAGTTCTTC.

The rearrangement links TRBV5-4 to TRBJ2-6; 10 nucleotides align to TRBD1. V lost 5 bases to trimming and J lost 4 bases; unmatched junction nucleotides: 9. Germline CDR1 reads SGHNT; CDR2 reads YYREEE (reference sequence). The CDR3 is made up of 17 amino acids. Written as DNA, the CDR3 is TGTGCCAGCAGTATCCGGGACAGGGGATCCGGGGCCAACGTCCTGACTTTC. Protein sequence: CASSIRDRGSGANVLTF.

This chain links TRBV18 with TRBJ1-4; D uncertain. The CDR3 has 17 amino acids. Between the trimmed V and J ends, which lost 1 base and 8 bases, there was a span of 20 bases. Germline assignment: CDR1 KGHSH and CDR2 LQKENI. CDR3 region: CASSPRHASSTGEKLFF. The CDR3 DNA sequence: TGTGCCAGCTCACCACGTCACGCGTCTAGTACGGGGGAAAAACTGTTTTTT. The variable domain in full, with the rest retrieved from reference TRBV18 and TRBJ1-4, is NAGVMQNPRHLVRRRGQEARLRCSPMKGHSHVYWYRQLPEEGLKFMVYLQKENIIDESGMPKERFSAEFPKEGPSILRIQQVVRGDSAAYFCASSPRHASSTGEKLFFGSGTQLSVL.

The chain links TRBV27 to TRBJ2-2; tentatively, D is TRBD2 (6 bases). Deletions cut 8 bases from V and 3 bases from J, with 7 bases between. Germline CDR1 is MNHEY and CDR2 is SMNVEV (reference sequence). CDR3 length: 12 amino acids. DNA of the CDR3: TGTGCCAGCCGGGACTACACCGGGGAGCTGTTTTTT. Amino acids: CASRDYTGELFF.

The V and J genes are TRBV27 and TRBJ2-5; D not certain. Germline V lookup: CDR1 MNHEY, CDR2 SMNVEV (reference sequence). The CDR3 loop spans 15 amino acids. Trimming pared 3 bases from V and 9 bases from J, leaving 20 bases between. Here the CDR3 DNA reads TGTGCCAGCAGTTTCGGTATCAGCGCCCTTGATGCCCAGTACTTC. Translating it yields CASSFGISALDAQYF.

The CDR3 sequence: CAIRKREAPDTQYF. CDR3 in DNA: TGTGCCATCAGAAAGCGGGAGGCCCCAGATACGCAGTATTTT. The chain employs TRBV10-3 and TRBJ2-3; 9 bases align to TRBD2. The germline V gene has CDR1 ENHRY and CDR2 SYGVKD. This CDR3 is 14 amino acids long. V lost 6 bases, J lost 4 bases, and 5 bases stayed unmatched.

V is TRBV10-3 and J is TRBJ1-5; D perhaps matches TRBD1 (5 bases). From germline, CDR1 is ENHRY and CDR2 SYGVKD. This CDR3 region has 13 residues. V gave up 10 bases and J gave up 3 bases, with 13 bases separating them. CDR3 sequence reads: CANGGGDNQPQHF. The CDR3 DNA is TGTGCCAATGGGGGAGGCGACAATCAGCCCCAGCATTTT.

This sequence joins TRBV19 and TRBJ1-3; D not resolved. Trimming left V 7 bases short and J 2 bases short, with 18 bases between. The CDR3 loop spans 16 amino acids. Germline loops: CDR1 LNHDA, CDR2 SQIVND (reference sequence). In DNA, the CDR3 is TGTGCCAGTAAGGCAAAGAGGTCAGACCCTGGAAACACCATATATTTT. Translated: CASKAKRSDPGNTIYF.

This chain uses TRBV10-3 with TRBJ1-2; TRBD1 matches at 10 bases. CDR3 length: 16 residues. V shed 0 bases and J 8 bases; nucleotides not matched to a gene: 9. Germline V gives CDR1 ENHRY, CDR2 SYGVKD. DNA for the CDR3: TGTGCCATCAGTGAGTCACAAGGGGACAGGGGACGAGGCTACACCTTC. As protein: CAISESQGDRGRGYTF.

This rearrangement joins TRBV27 to TRBJ1-5; possibly TRBD1 for D (5 bases). Germline loops: CDR1 MNHEY, CDR2 SMNVEV (reference sequence). This CDR3 has 16 residues. Between the trimmed V and J ends, which lost 5 bases and 7 bases, there was a span of 21 bases. The CDR3 region has the DNA TGTGCCAGCAGTCCCACCTACTGGCGGGGGGAACAGCCCCAGCATTTT. Protein sequence: CASSPTYWRGEQPQHF.

The chain employs TRBV7-2 and TRBJ1-2; perhaps TRBD1 as D (6 bases). Germline loops: CDR1 SGHTA, CDR2 FQGNSA. Trimming took 1 base from V and 7 from J, leaving 10 bases between them. The CDR3 has 13 amino acids. The CDR3 sequence: CASSLGQAGGYTF. DNA of the CDR3: TGTGCCAGCAGCTTAGGACAGGCGGGTGGCTACACCTTC.

The chain links TRBV20-1 to TRBJ1-2, with 9 bases fitting TRBD1. Germline lookup yields CDR1 DFQATT and CDR2 SNEGSKA (reference sequence). V gave up 3 bases and J gave up 7 bases; unmatched junction bases: 12. The CDR3 has 15 residues. The CDR3 coding sequence is TGCAGTGCTAGTCGACCAGGACAGGGGTCTAGTGGCTACACCTTC. Translating it yields CSASRPGQGSSGYTF.

This clone was counted once. The chain joins TRBV27 to TRBJ2-1, with 7 bases identical to TRBD2. After removal of 5 bases from V and 10 bases from J, the junction contained 17 bases not matched to a gene. Germline lookup yields CDR1 MNHEY and CDR2 SMNVEV (reference sequence). This CDR3 is 16 amino acids long. CDR3 nucleotides: TGTGCCAGCAGTCCCCCGGTGCCTAGCGGCCTTGGAGAGCAGTTCTTC. Protein sequence: CASSPPVPSGLGEQFF.

The chain links TRBV6-6 to TRBJ1-5, with D tentatively TRBD1 (6 bases). V lost 7 bases, J lost 4 bases, and 11 bases lay in between. Germline V gene lookup returns CDR1 MNHNY and CDR2 SVGAGI (reference sequence). CDR3 length: 13 amino acids. The CDR3 here is CASTQGRNQPQHF. The CDR3 nucleotides are TGTGCCAGCACACAGGGTCGGAATCAGCCCCAGCATTTT.

The sample holds many counts of this clone. V usage is TRBV27 and J usage is TRBJ1-6, with D maybe TRBD1 (6 bases). Between the trimmed V and J ends, which lost 10 bases and 7 bases, there was a span of 14 bases. The CDR3 sequence is 13 residues long. Germline CDR1 and CDR2: MNHEY and SMNVEV (reference sequence). In nucleotides, the CDR3 is TGTGCCACTGGGGGACACCAAAATTCACCCCTCCACTTT. Its translation is CATGGHQNSPLHF.

In this sample, this clone turned up a few times. This chain uses TRBV19 with TRBJ1-5; TRBD1 matches 12 bases. J lost 2 bases, V lost 5 bases, and 7 bases had no gene match. CDR1 LNHDA and CDR2 SQIVND come from the germline V gene (reference sequence). The CDR3 has 17 residues. The CDR3 nucleotides read TGTGCCAGTAGTCAGGGACAGGGGGCTTCTGGCAATCAGCCCCAGCATTTT. Encoded protein: CASSQGQGASGNQPQHF. The whole variable domain, remainder taken from reference TRBV19 and TRBJ1-5, is DGGITQSPKYLFRKEGQNVTLSCEQNLNHDAMYWYRQDPGQGLRLIYYSQIVNDFQKGDIAEGYSVSREKKESFPLTVTSAQKNPTAFYLCASSQGQGASGNQPQHFGDGTRLSIL.

The chain recombines TRBV5-1 with TRBJ1-3; perhaps TRBD1 as D (5 bases). CDR3 size: 14 residues. V was pared by 0 bases and J by 3 bases, with 7 bases between. Germline-derived CDR1 and CDR2 are SGHRS and YFSETQ. This CDR3 reads CASSLATDGNTIYF. DNA for the CDR3: TGCGCCAGCAGCTTGGCGACAGATGGAAACACCATATATTTT. Complete variable domain (other parts from reference TRBV5-1 and TRBJ1-3): KAGVTQTPRYLIKTRGQQVTLSCSPISGHRSVSWYQQTPGQGLQFLFEYFSETQRNKGNFPGRFSGRQFSNSRSEMNVSTLELGDSALYLCASSLATDGNTIYFGEGSWLTVV.

The chain employs TRBV2 and TRBJ2-7; 8 positions match TRBD1. The CDR3 sequence is 14 residues long. CDR1 is SNHLY, CDR2 FYNNEI, per germline. The V segment lost 6 bases and the J segment 2 bases; nucleotides outside the gene matches: 6. CDR3 region: CASRPGTGAYEQYF. The CDR3 coding sequence is TGTGCCAGCAGGCCCGGGACAGGAGCCTACGAGCAGTACTTC.